Each of the 5 T cell receptor beta chains below was sequenced from the same sample in a study of blood T cell repertoires in COVID-19. Clones were sequenced by immunoSEQ multiplex PCR, and TCRdb holds only the in-frame ones, with some missing. The sample carries around 140,000 clones, around 85% recorded once. The sequenced sample consisted of peripheral blood. The receptors originated from a woman older than 75 with acute or convalescent COVID-19.

The chain has TRBV2 and TRBJ2-3; 7 bases match TRBD1. Trimming cost V 6 bases and J 0 bases; bases outside gene matches: 12. CDR1 is SNHLY and CDR2 is FYNNEI in the germline V gene. CDR3 length: 17 residues. The CDR3 spells CASSRNPGTASTDTQYF. The CDR3 coding sequence is TGTGCCAGCAGCCGTAACCCCGGGACAGCTAGCACAGATACGCAGTATTTT.

This chain links TRBV5-4 with TRBJ1-5; D remains unclear. CDR1 SGHNT and CDR2 YYREEE come from the germline V gene (reference sequence). V was shortened by 0 bases and J by 7 bases, with 11 bases between the two germline ends. CDR3 length: 14 amino acids. CDR3 protein: CASSLGGSGQPQHF. In DNA form, the CDR3 reads TGTGCCAGCAGCTTGGGAGGGTCGGGGCAGCCCCAGCATTTT.

This clone was seen more than once but under ten times. V gene TRBV5-4 combines with J gene TRBJ2-5, with TRBD1 as a possible D gene (5 bases). Trimming pared 0 bases from V and 7 bases from J, leaving 16 bases between. This CDR3 has 15 residues. CDR1 is SGHNT and CDR2 is YYREEE in the germline V gene (reference sequence). The CDR3 loop is CASSLEGAGRWTQYF. In DNA, the CDR3 is TGTGCCAGCAGCTTGGAAGGGGCAGGTCGTTGGACCCAGTACTTC.

The chain recombines TRBV18 with TRBJ1-1, with D possibly being TRBD1 (6 bases). Deletions cut 3 bases from V and 0 bases from J, with 20 bases between. The CDR3 runs to 18 residues. CDR1 KGHSH and CDR2 LQKENI come from the germline V gene. CDR3 region: CASSPLGFGGALNTEAFF. CDR3 bases: TGTGCCAGCTCACCCCTCGGGTTTGGGGGGGCCTTGAACACTGAAGCTTTCTTT.

This chain joins TRBV10-3 and TRBJ1-3; TRBD1 might be the D (5 bases). The germline gives CDR1 ENHRY, CDR2 SYGVKD. V lost 4 bases to trimming and J lost 4 bases, with 14 bases between them. The CDR3 loop spans 15 amino acids. Here the CDR3 reads CAISAGGAHGNTIYF. CDR3 in DNA: TGTGCCATCAGTGCGGGGGGAGCTCACGGAAACACCATATATTTT.